The text below deals with one T cell receptor beta chain. The CDR3 is 16 residues long. The V end was cut by 0 bases, the J end by 7 bases, with 18 bases between. Germline lookup yields CDR1 MGHRA and CDR2 YSYEKL. The sample comes from a study of Ad26.COV2.S vaccination and SARS-CoV-2 variants. Sequencing was performed with immunoSEQ multiplex PCR; in TCRdb, only in-frame clones are kept and a portion is missing. In the table there are under 550,000 clones, around 87% of which are singletons. Treatment specified: around 19 received Ad26.COV2.S at low or high dose, single or two shots; about 5 received placebo; per-sample allocation not given. It was on day 63 after the first vaccine or placebo injection that samples were taken.

The material was peripheral blood, obtained in a trial of Ad26.COV2.S vaccine versus placebo. This TCR was recovered from a person between 18 and 65 years old who received the Ad26.COV2.S COVID-19 vaccine or a placebo. V gene TRBV4-1 combines with J gene TRBJ1-2; D call uncertain. CDR3 in DNA: TGCGCCAGCAGCCAAGATGGAAGAGGGTTGGTTCGTGGCTACACCTTC. Its translation is CASSQDGRGLVRGYTF.